This T cell receptor (beta chain) was retrieved from a study of T cells in Graves' hyperthyroidism and ophthalmopathy. This clonotype was counted at least ten times. Its antigen is as yet unknown. Germline CDR1 reads LNHNV; CDR2 reads YYDKDF (reference sequence). Deletions cut 0 bases from V and 5 bases from J, with 13 bases between. CDR3 length equals 15 residues. Study observations and caveats: Most thyroid-expanded clonotypes above 0.001 were also found in blood. Progression to ophthalmopathy was predicted a median of about six months early.

Regions amplified from RNA transcripts were the TCR beta CDR3 regions. RT-PCR in the first round (using the HTBI primer set) targeted the TCR CDR3. TCRdb reanalysed the multiplex PCR reads using MiXCR and keeps one entry per CDR3 protein. The repertoire holds 500,000 to 650,000 distinct CDR3 sequences, with approximately 17% as singletons. Specimen: blood. This sequence joins TRBV15 and TRBJ2-5; D might be TRBD2 (6 bases). This receptor was identified in a woman aged 18-35 years with Graves' ophthalmopathy. CDR3 region: CATSRDMAGMETQYF. The CDR3 coding sequence is TGTGCCACCAGCAGAGATATGGCGGGGATGGAGACCCAGTACTTC.